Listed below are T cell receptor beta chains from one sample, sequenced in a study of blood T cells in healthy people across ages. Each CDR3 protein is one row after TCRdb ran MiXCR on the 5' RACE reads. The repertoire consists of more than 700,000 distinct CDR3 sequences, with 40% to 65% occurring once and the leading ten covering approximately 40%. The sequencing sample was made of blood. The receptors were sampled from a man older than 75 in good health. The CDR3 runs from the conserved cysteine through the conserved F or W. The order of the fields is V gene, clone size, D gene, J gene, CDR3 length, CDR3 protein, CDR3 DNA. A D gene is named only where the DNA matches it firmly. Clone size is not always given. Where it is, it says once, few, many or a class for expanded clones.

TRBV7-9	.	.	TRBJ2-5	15	CASSLEGNIRETQYF	TGTGCCAGCAGCTTAGAAGGGAACATACGCGAGACCCAGTACTTC
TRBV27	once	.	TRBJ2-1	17	CASSFFGAESSYNEQFF	TGTGCCAGCAGTTTCTTCGGGGCAGAGAGCTCCTACAATGAGCAGTTCTTC
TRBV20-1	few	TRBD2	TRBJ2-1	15	CSARELAGTYNEQFF	TGCAGTGCTAGAGAACTAGCGGGTACCTACAATGAGCAGTTCTTC
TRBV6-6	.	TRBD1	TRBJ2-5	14	CASSEGQGQETQYF	TGTGCCAGCAGCGAGGGACAGGGGCAAGAGACCCAGTACTTC
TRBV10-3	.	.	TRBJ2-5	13	CAISEASRETQYF	TGTGCCATCAGTGAGGCTAGCCGGGAGACCCAGTACTTC
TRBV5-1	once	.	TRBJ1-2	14	CASSLQGPAYGYTF	TGCGCCAGCAGCCTACAGGGCCCTGCCTATGGCTACACCTTC
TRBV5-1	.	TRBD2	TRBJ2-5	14	CATRAGGPGETQYF	TGCGCCACCCGAGCGGGAGGGCCTGGAGAGACCCAGTACTTC
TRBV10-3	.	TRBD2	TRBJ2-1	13	CAISGGENNEQFF	TGTGCCATCAGCGGGGGGGAGAATAATGAGCAGTTCTTC
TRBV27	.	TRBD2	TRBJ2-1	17	CASSDGPLKREGNEQFF	TGTGCCAGCAGTGACGGACCACTCAAGCGGGAGGGAAATGAGCAGTTCTTC
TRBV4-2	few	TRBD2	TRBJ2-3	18	CASSQDQAAGGRDRYAYF	TGTGCCAGCAGCCAAGATCAGGCAGCGGGAGGGCGGGACAGATACGCGTATTTT
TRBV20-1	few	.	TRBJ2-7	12	CSANRESYEQYF	TGCAGTGCTAACCGGGAGTCCTACGAGCAGTACTTC
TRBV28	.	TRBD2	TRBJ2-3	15	CASSSAGAGTDTQYF	TGTGCCAGCAGTTCAGCGGGAGCTGGCACAGATACGCAGTATTTT
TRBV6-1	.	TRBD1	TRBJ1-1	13	CASGDRVGTEAFF	TGTGCCAGCGGCGACAGGGTTGGAACTGAAGCTTTCTTT
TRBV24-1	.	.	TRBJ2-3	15	CATSDRRAPHRYAYF	TGTGCCACCAGTGATCGGAGGGCACCGCACAGATACGCGTATTTT
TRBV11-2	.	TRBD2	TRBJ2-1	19	CASSLGLKAGGSFPNEQFF	TGTGCCAGCAGCTTAGGATTAAAGGCGGGAGGGTCATTTCCCAATGAGCAGTTCTTC
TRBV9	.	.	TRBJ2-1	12	CASSALANEQFF	TGTGCCAGCAGCGCCCTAGCAAATGAGCAGTTCTTC
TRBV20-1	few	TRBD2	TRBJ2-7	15	CSARDLLAGSYEQYF	TGCAGTGCTAGAGATCTACTAGCGGGGAGCTACGAGCAGTACTTC
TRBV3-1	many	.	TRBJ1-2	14	CASSQRAGSGGYTF	TGTGCCAGCAGCCAGAGAGCAGGTTCTGGTGGCTACACCTTC
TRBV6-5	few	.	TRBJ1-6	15	CASTTGGSYNSPLHF	TGTGCCAGCACCACCGGGGGGTCCTATAATTCACCCCTCCACTTT
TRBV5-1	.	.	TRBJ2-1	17	CASSSLPSDNRGNEQFF	TGCGCCAGCAGCTCGCTTCCATCGGACAACCGGGGGAATGAGCAGTTCTTC
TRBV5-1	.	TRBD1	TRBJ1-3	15	CASRDRGITGNTIYF	TGCGCCAGCCGAGACAGGGGGATCACTGGAAACACCATATATTTT
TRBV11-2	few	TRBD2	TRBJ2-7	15	CASSPLTSGRGEQYF	TGTGCCAGCAGCCCCTTGACTAGCGGGAGAGGGGAGCAGTACTTC
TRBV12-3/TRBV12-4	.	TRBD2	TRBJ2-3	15	CASTLAGGPEYTQYF	TGTGCCAGCACCTTAGCGGGAGGGCCTGAGTATACGCAGTATTTT
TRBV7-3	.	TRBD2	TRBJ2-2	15	CASSSGLAPTGELFF	TGTGCCAGCAGCTCCGGACTAGCGCCCACCGGGGAGCTGTTTTTT
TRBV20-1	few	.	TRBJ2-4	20	CSAVGTGSTAGGVLENIQYF	TGCAGTGCTGTCGGGACAGGGTCGACGGCGGGAGGGGTTTTGGAAAACATTCAGTACTTC
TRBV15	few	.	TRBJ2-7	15	CATSRAPDRNYEQYF	TGTGCCACCAGCAGAGCCCCTGACCGGAACTACGAGCAGTACTTC
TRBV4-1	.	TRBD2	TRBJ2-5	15	CASSQALAGVETQYF	TGCGCCAGCAGCCAAGCGCTAGCGGGGGTGGAGACCCAGTACTTC
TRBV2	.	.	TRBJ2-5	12	CASTTIFREQYF	TGTGCCAGCACCACGATCTTCCGTGAGCAGTACTTC
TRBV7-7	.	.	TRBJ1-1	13	CARSQGAYTEAFF	TGTGCTCGATCACAAGGGGCCTACACTGAAGCTTTCTTT
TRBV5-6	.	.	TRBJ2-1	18	CASSSVWASESSYNEQFF	TGTGCCAGCAGCTCAGTTTGGGCTAGCGAAAGCTCCTACAATGAGCAGTTCTTC
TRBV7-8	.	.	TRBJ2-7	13	CASSFVQLGEQYF	TGTGCCAGCAGCTTTGTACAGCTAGGCGAGCAGTACTTC
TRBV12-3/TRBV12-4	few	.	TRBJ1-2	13	CASNQQGDSGYTF	TGTGCCAGCAATCAACAAGGTGACTCTGGCTACACCTTC
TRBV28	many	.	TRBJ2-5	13	CASTRQRSPSTYF	TGTGCCAGCACCCGGCAGCGGTCGCCTTCTACGTACTTC
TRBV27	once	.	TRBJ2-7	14	CASSTLKGGYEQYF	TGTGCCAGCAGTACCTTGAAGGGCGGCTACGAGCAGTACTTC
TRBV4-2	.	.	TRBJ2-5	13	CASSREGQETQYF	TGTGCCAGCAGCCGAGAAGGCCAAGAGACCCAGTACTTC
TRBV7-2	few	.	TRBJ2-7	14	CASSPVLGPYEQYF	TGTGCCAGCAGCCCCGTCCTAGGACCCTACGAGCAGTACTTC
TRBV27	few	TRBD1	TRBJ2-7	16	CASSLSNDRVAYEQYF	TGTGCCAGCAGTCTCTCAAACGACAGGGTAGCCTACGAGCAGTACTTC
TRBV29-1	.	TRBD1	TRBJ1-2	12	CSADRGQDGYTF	TGCAGCGCTGACAGGGGGCAAGACGGCTACACCTTC
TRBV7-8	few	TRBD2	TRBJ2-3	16	CASSLARSGGLLYAYF	TGTGCCAGCAGCTTAGCTCGGAGCGGGGGACTTTTGTACGCGTATTTT
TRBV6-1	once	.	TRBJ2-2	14	CASSGDGRTGELFF	TGTGCCAGCAGTGGGGACGGGCGGACCGGGGAGCTGTTTTTT
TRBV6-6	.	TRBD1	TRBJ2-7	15	CASSSAGTGVYEQYF	TGTGCCAGCAGTTCAGCCGGGACAGGGGTCTACGAGCAGTACTTC
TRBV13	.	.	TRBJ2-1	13	CASSYGPLNEQFF	TGTGCCAGCAGCTATGGACCCCTCAATGAGCAGTTCTTC
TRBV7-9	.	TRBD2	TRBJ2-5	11	CASSSGEGSYF	TGTGCCAGCAGCTCCGGGGAGGGCTCGTACTTC
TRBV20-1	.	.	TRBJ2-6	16	CSARVNRDSGANVLTF	TGCAGTGCTAGAGTAAACAGGGACTCTGGGGCCAACGTCCTGACTTTC
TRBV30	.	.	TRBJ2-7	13	CAWSGAFPLEQYF	TGTGCCTGGAGTGGGGCTTTCCCCCTCGAGCAGTACTTC
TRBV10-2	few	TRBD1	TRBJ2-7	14	CASSGSGGYNEQYF	TGCGCCAGCAGTGGATCAGGGGGCTACAATGAGCAGTACTTC
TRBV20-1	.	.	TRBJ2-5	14	CSARQLDRRGEQYF	TGCAGTGCTAGACAATTGGACAGGCGGGGGGAGCAGTACTTC
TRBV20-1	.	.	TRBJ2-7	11	CSANERYEQYF	TGCAGTGCAAACGAGCGTTACGAGCAGTACTTC
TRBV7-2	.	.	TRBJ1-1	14	CASSQQTPAAEAFF	TGTGCCAGCAGCCAACAGACACCGGCGGCTGAAGCTTTCTTT
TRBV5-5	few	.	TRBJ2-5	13	CASRSIYQETQYF	TGTGCCAGCAGGAGTATTTATCAAGAGACCCAGTACTTC
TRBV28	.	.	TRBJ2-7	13	CASSSPRGREQYF	TGTGCCAGCAGTTCTCCCCGGGGGCGCGAGCAGTACTTC
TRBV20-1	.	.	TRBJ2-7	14	CSARSGGHPYEQYF	TGCAGTGCTAGATCCGGGGGACACCCCTACGAGCAGTACTTC
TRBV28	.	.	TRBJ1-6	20	CASSTWGWTVKSHFQEPLHF	TGTGCCAGCAGTACTTGGGGTTGGACCGTTAAGTCTCACTTCCAAGAACCCCTCCACTTT
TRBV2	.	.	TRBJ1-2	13	CASSEIPNYGYTF	TGTGCCAGCAGTGAAATACCTAACTATGGCTACACCTTC
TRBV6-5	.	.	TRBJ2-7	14	CASSSNGGAYEQYF	TGTGCCAGCAGTTCCAATGGGGGAGCCTACGAGCAGTACTTC